This record looks at one T cell receptor beta chain sequence and its context. Its antigen is currently unknown. Germline V CDR1 and CDR2: MNHEY, SVGAGI. V was cut by 4 bases and J by 3 bases, with 9 bases left in between. This CDR3 has 14 amino acids. This record belongs to a study of T cell repertoires in cytomegalovirus infection. General study results and limits: CMV-specific HLA-C-restricted TCR beta clonotypes dominated the ex vivo response.

One entry per CDR3 protein results from TCRdb running MiXCR on the reads. The repertoire holds 750,000 to 900,000 distinct CDR3 sequences, under 35% seen once, with 13% in the top ten. The sequence was obtained from a human donor in good health (CMV status not recorded). Some clones in this sample may be carry-over from other donors' samples. The input for sequencing was cultured CD8+ T cells from PBMCs, taken from culture after CMV antigen stimulation. This chain joins TRBV6-5 and TRBJ2-2; D is uncertain. CDR3 nucleotide sequence: TGTGCCAGCAGTTTCGACGGATACACCGGGGAGCTGTTTTTT. Its protein is CASSFDGYTGELFF.